Reported below is one T cell receptor beta chain. Its target is not known. The record originates from a study of cytomegalovirus exposure and HLA in healthy donors. Trimming cost V 1 base and J 7 bases, with 10 bases left between them. Germline CDR1 is SGHTA and CDR2 is FQGNSA. The CDR3 covers 13 residues. The PCR had 60 Vbeta and 13 Jbeta primers. Original data processing: As a later analysis found, there were 60 million to 90 million unique TCR beta chains, of which approximately 10 million were shared. Profiling relied on immunoSEQ multiplex PCR, and the TCRdb table lists in-frame clones only, not all of them. V and J calls plus clone size are reproduced from that table; the DNA served to infer D and trimming. The data contain approximately 110,000 clones, about 78% of them singletons. General study findings and limits: About 87% or about 30% of the time was how often most TCR beta V segments were productive, according to an earlier analysis. TCR beta V- and J-gene trimming was later associated with a missense DCLRE1C variant. The study carried out a later analysis of TCR beta sequences. It associated 15,000 to 20,000 of them with specific HLA alleles at a false discovery rate of 0.05.

This TCR was recovered from a woman aged 40 to 49 in good health and CMV-seropositive. Sequencing used PBMCs. The genes are TRBV7-2 and TRBJ1-2; no reliable D call. The CDR3 DNA is TGTGCCAGCAGCTTAGAAACTTTAATTGGCTACACCTTC. It encodes CASSLETLIGYTF.